The 16 T cell receptor beta chains in this list originate from one sample, sequenced in a study of T cell repertoires in cytomegalovirus infection. These receptors lack a known antigen. One entry per CDR3 protein results from TCRdb running MiXCR on the reads. The sample yields hundreds of thousands of distinct CDR3 sequences, roughly a third seen once. The sample in question was cultured PBMCs, obtained from culture after CMV antigen stimulation. The receptors originated from a human donor in good health (CMV status not recorded). Some clones in this sample may be carry-over from other donors' samples.

Only a few counts were recorded for this clonotype. The chain links TRBV7-6 to TRBJ2-1; the match to TRBD1 covers 9 bases. V lost 1 base to trimming and J lost 2 bases; unmatched junction nucleotides: 3. CDR1 and CDR2 from the germline V gene are SGHVS and FNYEAQ. This CDR3 has 16 amino acids. CDR3 DNA: TGTGCCAGCAGCTTAGTGAGGACAGGGGCCTACAATGAGCAGTTCTTC. Its protein is CASSLVRTGAYNEQFF.

This clonotype was seen more than once but under ten times. The rearrangement uses TRBV7-2 and TRBJ2-5; D perhaps matches TRBD2 (5 bases). This CDR3 has 15 amino acids. V was cut by 3 bases and J by 4 bases, with 15 bases left in between. The germline CDR1 and CDR2 sequences are SGHTA and FQGNSA. CDR3 sequence reads: CASSFEGSSLETQYF. Written as DNA, the CDR3 is TGTGCCAGCAGCTTCGAGGGATCTAGCCTAGAGACCCAGTACTTC.

This clonotype was detected only a few times. The rearrangement links TRBV5-1 to TRBJ2-1; D is possibly TRBD2 (6 bases). CDR3 length equals 14 residues. V lost 8 bases to trimming and J lost 6 bases, with 18 bases between them. CDR1 is SGHRS, CDR2 YFSETQ, per germline. The CDR3 protein is CASRLVAESNEQFF. DNA of the CDR3: TGCGCCAGTCGACTAGTCGCTGAGTCCAATGAGCAGTTCTTC.

This sequence joins TRBV7-2 and TRBJ1-5; D not resolved. In germline, CDR1 is SGHTA, CDR2 FQGNSA. V lost 2 bases and J lost 3, with 8 bases in between. CDR3 size: 14 residues. CDR3 protein: CASSLYRTNQPQHF. Here the CDR3 DNA reads TGTGCCAGCAGCTTATACCGGACCAATCAGCCCCAGCATTTT. Variable domain in full (rest from reference TRBV7-2 and TRBJ1-5): GAGVSQSPSNKVTEKGKDVELRCDPISGHTALYWYRQSLGQGLEFLIYFQGNSAPDKSGLPSDRFSAERTGGSVSTLTIQRTQQEDSAVYLCASSLYRTNQPQHFGDGTRLSIL.

The rearrangement links TRBV4-1 to TRBJ1-1; D unresolved. Germline CDR1 reads MGHRA; CDR2 reads YSYEKL. This CDR3 is built from 15 residues. The ends were cut back, 0 bases at V and 5 bases at J, with 13 bases in the middle. The CDR3 DNA sequence: TGCGCCAGCAGCCAAGACCTCGGGGTCGGAACTGAAGCTTTCTTT. Protein: CASSQDLGVGTEAFF.

Here the CDR3 DNA reads TGTGCCAGCAGCTTATGGGGGTCGGAAAAACTGTTTTTT. Translation: CASSLWGSEKLFF. V and J are TRBV7-2 and TRBJ1-4, with a possible D match to TRBD1 (5 bases). The length of the CDR3 is 13 residues. Germline V gives CDR1 SGHTA, CDR2 FQGNSA. V gave up 2 bases and J gave up 8 bases, with 9 bases separating them.

The chain couples TRBV27 to TRBJ1-6; D possibly corresponds to TRBD1 (5 bases). This CDR3 contains 16 residues. V was shortened by 6 bases and J by 1 base, with 13 bases between the two germline ends. The germline V gene has CDR1 MNHEY and CDR2 SMNVEV (reference sequence). CDR3 residues: CASSPAQGSYNSPLHF. The CDR3 coding sequence is TGTGCCAGCAGCCCCGCGCAGGGTTCCTATAATTCACCCCTCCACTTT.

V and J are TRBV7-2 and TRBJ1-4; D is ambiguous. Germline V CDR1 and CDR2: SGHTA, FQGNSA. Deletions cut 5 bases from V and 1 base from J, with 8 bases between. The CDR3 loop spans 14 amino acids. CDR3 region: CASSRDRTNEKLFF. In nucleotides, the CDR3 is TGTGCCAGCAGCCGCGACCGAACTAATGAAAAACTGTTTTTT.

This clonotype was seen only a few times. This chain links TRBV6-5 with TRBJ2-2, with unresolved D. The CDR3 totals 16 residues. Germline CDR1 and CDR2: MNHEY and SVGAGI. V was clipped by 7 bases and J by 2 bases, with 17 bases between them. CDR3 sequence reads: CASTPHGQLNTGELFF. CDR3 sequence (DNA): TGTGCCAGCACACCCCATGGGCAGCTCAACACCGGGGAGCTGTTTTTT.

This clonotype turned up a few times. The chain has TRBV18 and TRBJ2-3; TRBD2 matches 9 bases. Germline trimming cut 9 bases from V and 5 bases from J; bases unmatched to any gene: 9. Germline values: CDR1 KGHSH, CDR2 LQKENI. The CDR3 is 14 amino acids. This CDR3 is CASSRTSDIDTQYF. CDR3 bases: TGTGCCAGTTCAAGGACTAGCGACATAGATACGCAGTATTTT.

The chain is built from TRBV18 and TRBJ1-2, with 10 bases matching TRBD1. Germline V CDR1 and CDR2: KGHSH, LQKENI. V dropped 6 bases and J dropped 5; count of bases not matched to a gene: 9. The CDR3 spans 15 residues. The CDR3 DNA sequence: TGTGCCAGCTCGGCCAACCGGGACAGGGGTTATGGCTACACCTTC. The encoded protein is CASSANRDRGYGYTF.

V usage is TRBV29-1 and J usage is TRBJ1-1; 11 nucleotides match TRBD1. J lost 11 bases, V lost 4 bases, and 6 bases had no gene match. The length of the CDR3 is 12 residues. CDR1 is SQVTM, CDR2 ANQGSEA, per germline. The CDR3 loop reads CSVGQDRGLAFF. CDR3 bases: TGCAGCGTTGGCCAGGACAGGGGGCTCGCTTTCTTT.

A few counts support this clonotype. The gene calls are TRBV6-1 and TRBJ2-7; D is unresolved. The CDR3 length is 12 residues. The germline V gene encodes CDR1 MNHNS and CDR2 SASEGT. V was pared by 1 base and J by 5 bases, with 6 bases between. This CDR3 reads CASSEGYHEQYF. CDR3 nucleotide sequence: TGTGCCAGCAGTGAAGGCTACCACGAGCAGTACTTC.

This clonotype was seen more than once but under ten times. The rearrangement links TRBV6-5 to TRBJ2-5; TRBD2 agrees at 11 bases. The CDR3 contains 17 residues. CDR1 is MNHEY, CDR2 SVGAGI, per germline. V dropped 4 bases and J dropped 4; count of bases not matched to a gene: 11. The CDR3 loop is CASSFGTSGLRRETQYF. CDR3 nucleotides: TGTGCCAGCAGTTTCGGGACTAGCGGCTTAAGGAGAGAGACCCAGTACTTC.

The rearrangement joins TRBV12-3 or TRBV12-4 to TRBJ1-4, with D perhaps TRBD1 (5 bases). This CDR3 has 15 amino acids. The V gene lost 5 bases and the J gene lost 0 bases, with 10 bases spanning the gap. CDR3 nucleotide sequence: TGTGCCAGCAGTCCACAGGAAGCAACTAATGAAAAACTGTTTTTT. This gives the protein CASSPQEATNEKLFF.

Regarding this clonotype: The junction shows a germline mismatch at one end, possibly a read error. The chain is built from TRBV7-2 and TRBJ1-2, with D possibly being TRBD1 (5 bases). The length of the CDR3 is 13 residues. Germline loops: CDR1 SGHTA, CDR2 FQGNSA. The CDR3 is CVSSLGTLYGYTF. The DNA for the CDR3 is TGTGTCAGCAGCTTAGGGACCCTCTATGGCTACACCTTC.